The 18 T cell receptor beta chains below were found in one sample sequenced in a study of cytomegalovirus exposure and HLA in healthy donors. The assay was immunoSEQ multiplex PCR, and TCRdb's table has in-frame clones only and misses some. The table shows some 68,000 clones, with 95% to 97% occurring only once. Sequencing used PBMCs. The receptor set was obtained from a young man in good health and CMV-seronegative.

The chain links TRBV7-8 to TRBJ2-1; 9 positions match TRBD2. The ends lost 0 bases at V and 2 bases at J; junction bases unmatched: 8. CDR1 and CDR2 from the germline V gene are SGHVS and FQNEAQ. The CDR3 sequence is 18 residues long. CDR3 amino acids: CASSLARGREITYNEQFF. DNA of the CDR3: TGTGCCAGCAGCTTAGCCCGCGGGAGGGAGATAACCTACAATGAGCAGTTCTTC. The full variable domain, in which reference TRBV7-8 and TRBJ2-1 provide the parts outside the CDR3, is GAGVSQSPRYKVAKRGQDVALRCDPISGHVSLFWYQQALGQGPEFLTYFQNEAQLDKSGLPSDRFFAERPEGSVSTLKIQRTQQEDSAVYLCASSLARGREITYNEQFFGPGTRLTVL.

The V and J genes are TRBV5-4 and TRBJ2-5; D call uncertain. There are 13 residues in the CDR3. V was cut by 4 bases and J by 0 bases, with 7 bases left in between. Looked up from germline, CDR1 is SGHNT and CDR2 is YYREEE (reference sequence). The CDR3 bases are TGTGCCAGCAGCGAAAGAGACCAAGAGACCCAGTACTTC. Its protein product is CASSERDQETQYF.

This clone was seen once. This sequence joins TRBV6-5 and TRBJ2-5; D is unclear. The CDR3 has 14 amino acids. CDR1 MNHEY and CDR2 SVGAGI come from the germline V gene. Trimming removed 6 bases from V and 0 bases from J, with 11 bases in between. CDR3 in amino acids: CASSPLRHQETQYF. The CDR3 coding sequence is TGTGCCAGCAGCCCACTACGGCACCAAGAGACCCAGTACTTC.

V and J are TRBV2 and TRBJ2-5; TRBD2 agrees at 16 bases. The ends lost 7 bases at V and 9 bases at J; junction bases unmatched: 5. This CDR3 is 14 amino acids long. Looked up from germline, CDR1 is SNHLY and CDR2 is FYNNEI. In DNA, the CDR3 is TGTGCCAGCATCCGCGGGACTAGCGGGAGGGCCCAGTACTTC. It encodes CASIRGTSGRAQYF.

The chain employs TRBV7-9 and TRBJ2-7; no definite D call. Germline V gene sequence: CDR1 SEHNR, CDR2 FQNEAQ (reference sequence). The CDR3 loop spans 14 amino acids. V dropped 8 bases and J dropped 2 bases, with 16 bases sitting between them. The CDR3 loop is CASSESSRTYEQYF. CDR3 DNA: TGTGCCAGCTCCGAAAGCTCCAGGACCTACGAGCAGTACTTC.

This chain links TRBV21-1 with TRBJ2-3; the table's TRBD1 call for D was not verified on the DNA. TRBV21-1 represents a pseudogene. The CDR3 runs 15 residues. The CDR3 sequence is CASRRGTGITDTQYF. DNA for the CDR3: TGTGCCAGCCGACGCGGGACAGGGATCACAGATACGCAGTATTTT.

The table lists this clone with a count of one. This chain connects TRBV27 to TRBJ1-1, with D possibly TRBD1 on 5 matching bases. The CDR3 contains 17 residues. The V end lost 3 bases, the J end lost 2 bases, and 19 bases lay between the germline ends. Germline-derived CDR1 and CDR2 are MNHEY and SMNVEV (reference sequence). The CDR3 loop is CASSLYLGAAANTEAFF. As DNA, the CDR3 is TGTGCCAGCAGTTTGTATTTAGGGGCGGCTGCAAACACTGAAGCTTTCTTT.

This clone has just a few counts. The V gene is TRBV25-1, the J gene TRBJ2-7; the match to TRBD1 covers 10 bases. From germline, CDR1 is MGHDK and CDR2 SYGVNS. This CDR3 contains 14 residues. V gave up 5 bases and J gave up 2 bases; unmatched junction bases: 3. The CDR3 sequence: CASSRGTGAYEQYF. CDR3 bases: TGTGCCAGCAGTAGAGGGACAGGGGCCTACGAGCAGTACTTC.

The V and J genes are TRBV6-1 and TRBJ1-1; TRBD1 is a possible D gene (5 bases). Germline loops: CDR1 MNHNS, CDR2 SASEGT. The CDR3 spans 12 residues. V was shortened by 6 bases and J by 5 bases, with 10 bases between the two germline ends. In nucleotides, the CDR3 is TGTGCCAGCAGGATCGGGGGGACTGAAGCTTTCTTT. This encodes CASRIGGTEAFF.

The rearrangement joins TRBV15 to TRBJ2-7; D is ambiguous. CDR1 and CDR2 from the germline V gene are LNHNV and YYDKDF (reference sequence). The CDR3 length is 13 residues. Trimming stripped 8 bases from V and 0 bases from J, with 11 bases between. The CDR3 spells CATRHLSSYEQYF. The CDR3 nucleotides read TGTGCCACCCGCCACCTTAGCTCCTACGAGCAGTACTTC.

The chain couples TRBV6-5 to TRBJ1-2; 7 bases line up with TRBD1. Trimming took 6 bases from V and 1 from J; bases not matched to a gene: 2. Germline V gene lookup returns CDR1 MNHEY and CDR2 SVGAGI. The CDR3 loop spans 13 amino acids. CDR3 region: CASRRDSNYGYTF. Here the CDR3 DNA reads TGTGCCAGCAGGCGGGACAGTAACTATGGCTACACCTTC.

The chain uses TRBV9 and TRBJ2-2; 8 bases agree with TRBD1. V lost 4 bases and J lost 6; bases outside the gene matches: 11. The CDR3 totals 16 residues. Looked up from germline, CDR1 is SGDLS and CDR2 is YYNGEE. This CDR3 reads CASSPRTGGRAGELFF. The CDR3 DNA follows: TGTGCCAGCAGCCCCCGAACAGGGGGAAGAGCCGGGGAGCTGTTTTTT.

The chain employs TRBV9 and TRBJ1-4; D ambiguous. The CDR3 consists of 15 residues. Per germline, CDR1 SGDLS and CDR2 YYNGEE. Trimming stripped 0 bases from V and 8 bases from J, with 14 bases between. The CDR3 DNA follows: TGTGCCAGCAGCGTAGACCCGGCCCAGGCCGAAAAACTGTTTTTT. This gives the protein CASSVDPAQAEKLFF.

The chain combines TRBV14 with TRBJ2-1, with TRBD2 matching over 9 bases. The CDR3 sequence is 15 residues long. CDR1 is SGHDN, CDR2 FVKESK, per germline. The trim removed 0 bases at V and 8 bases at J, leaving 5 bases unmatched. CDR3 residues: CASSQDSGSRYEQFF. CDR3 sequence (DNA): TGTGCCAGCAGCCAAGATAGCGGGAGTCGCTATGAGCAGTTCTTC.

The rearrangement joins TRBV19 to TRBJ2-1; TRBD1 matches 7 bases. The CDR3 contains 13 residues. V lost 7 bases to trimming and J lost 6 bases; unmatched junction nucleotides: 6. The germline V gene has CDR1 LNHDA and CDR2 SQIVND (reference sequence). The CDR3 loop reads CASTLTGSNEQFF. The CDR3 region has the DNA TGTGCCAGTACCTTGACAGGGAGCAATGAGCAGTTCTTC.

The chain is built from TRBV2 and TRBJ1-6; 7 positions match TRBD1. The CDR3 is 13 amino acids. V lost 10 bases to trimming and J lost 7 bases; unmatched junction nucleotides: 7. Germline CDR1 is SNHLY and CDR2 is FYNNEI. The DNA for the CDR3 is TGTGCCACAACCGGACAGGAGAATTCACCCCTCCACTTT. As protein: CATTGQENSPLHF.

CDR3 DNA: TGTGCCAGCCGCACGATTGGACAGGGGGCGGGCTACACCTTC. This gives the protein CASRTIGQGAGYTF. The chain carries TRBV5-4 and TRBJ1-2; TRBD1 aligns across 11 bases. CDR1 is SGHNT, CDR2 YYREEE, per germline (reference sequence). Germline trimming cut 7 bases from V and 8 bases from J; bases unmatched to any gene: 10. The CDR3 runs 14 residues.

This clone was picked up one time. The chain combines TRBV5-1 with TRBJ1-1, with TRBD1 matching over 11 bases. From germline, CDR1 is SGHRS and CDR2 YFSETQ. V lost 5 bases to trimming and J lost 3 bases; unmatched junction nucleotides: 0. The CDR3 is 13 amino acids. CDR3 sequence (DNA): TGCGCCAGCAGGGGACAGGGGGACACTGAAGCTTTCTTT. Translation: CASRGQGDTEAFF. Drawing the rest from reference TRBV5-1 and TRBJ1-1, the complete variable domain is KAGVTQTPRYLIKTRGQQVTLSCSPISGHRSVSWYQQTPGQGLQFLFEYFSETQRNKGNFPGRFSGRQFSNSRSEMNVSTLELGDSALYLCASRGQGDTEAFFGQGTRLTVV.